This T cell receptor beta chain was recorded in a study of T cells in Graves' hyperthyroidism and ophthalmopathy. Exclusion of patients followed from uncontrolled infection, other autoimmune disease, pregnancy or lactation. This clonotype has ten or more counts. Amplification of TCR beta CDR3 regions used RNA as the template. HTBI primers were the set used in a first-round RT-PCR of the TCR CDR3. From the multiplex PCR reads, TCRdb called clonotypes with MiXCR, one entry per CDR3 protein. Of fewer than 450,000 distinct CDR3 sequences detected, about a fifth appear once; the ten largest clones hold about 38%. The clonotype originates from a man between 18 and 29 years old with Graves' ophthalmopathy. The sample comprised blood.

CDR3 amino acids: CASSQRGNTGELFF. The CDR3 DNA reads TGTGCCAGCAGCCAAAGGGGTAACACCGGGGAGCTGTTTTTT. The J gene is TRBJ2-2, the V gene TRBV3-1; TRBD1 is a possible D gene (5 bases). Germline assignment: CDR1 LGHDT and CDR2 YNNKEL (reference sequence). V was pared by 2 bases and J by 2 bases, with 6 bases between. The CDR3 has 14 residues.